This T cell receptor (beta chain) was sequenced in a study of T cell changes during pregnancy in multiple sclerosis. Method: immunoSEQ multiplex PCR; TCRdb's copy keeps in-frame clones and lacks some. The table has some 73,000 clones, approximately 92% seen once. This CDR3 spans 12 amino acids. The V gene's germline CDR1 is MDHEN and CDR2 SYDVKM. Trimming removed 6 bases from V and 5 bases from J, with 10 bases in between. This chain uses TRBV28 with TRBJ1-2, with D uncertain. The material was peripheral blood, obtained in the third trimester of pregnancy. This clonotype originated in a female donor in good health, enrolled as a control in a pregnancy study. In nucleotides, the CDR3 is TGTGCCAGCAGCTGGACGGGATATGGCTACACCTTC. Encoded protein: CASSWTGYGYTF.